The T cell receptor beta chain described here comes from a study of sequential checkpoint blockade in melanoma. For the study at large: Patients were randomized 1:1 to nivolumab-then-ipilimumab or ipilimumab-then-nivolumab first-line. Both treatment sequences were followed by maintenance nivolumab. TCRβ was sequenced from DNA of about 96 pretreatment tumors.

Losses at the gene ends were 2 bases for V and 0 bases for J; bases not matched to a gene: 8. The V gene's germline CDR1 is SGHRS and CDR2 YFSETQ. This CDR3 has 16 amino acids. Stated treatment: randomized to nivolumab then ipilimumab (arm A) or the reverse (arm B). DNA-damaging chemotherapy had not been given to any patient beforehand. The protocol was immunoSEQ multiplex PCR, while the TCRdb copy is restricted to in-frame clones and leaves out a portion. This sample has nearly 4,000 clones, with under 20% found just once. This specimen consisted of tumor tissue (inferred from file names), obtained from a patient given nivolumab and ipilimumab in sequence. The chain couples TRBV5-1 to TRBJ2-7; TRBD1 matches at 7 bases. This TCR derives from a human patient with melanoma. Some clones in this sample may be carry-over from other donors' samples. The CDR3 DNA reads TGCGCCAGCAGCTTCACCGGACAGGACAGCTCCTACGAGCAGTACTTC. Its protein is CASSFTGQDSSYEQYF.